This is a list of T cell receptor beta chains from one sample in a study of blood T cell repertoires in COVID-19. The protocol was immunoSEQ multiplex PCR, while the TCRdb copy is restricted to in-frame clones and leaves out a portion. The table shows hundreds of thousands of clones, with almost 85% occurring only once. The specimen sequenced was peripheral blood. The receptors stem from a human donor in a cohort sampled during active COVID-19. The CDR3 runs from the conserved cysteine through the conserved F or W. Each record gives: clone size, V gene, J gene, D gene, CDR3 protein, CDR3 DNA. The D gene is left open where the match is weak. Expanded clones are given a class, and other clones once, few, many or no size at all.

>-|TRBV2|TRBJ1-2|-
CASTQGGGYTF
TGTGCCAGCACCCAGGGAGGGGGCTACACCTTC
>once|TRBV11-2|TRBJ1-1|-
CASSRGSGITTEAFF
TGTGCCAGCAGCCGGGGAAGTGGTATCACCACTGAAGCTTTCTTT
>-|TRBV5-1|TRBJ1-1|TRBD1
CASSEGQLNTEAFF
TGCGCCAGCAGCGAGGGACAGCTAAACACTGAAGCTTTCTTT
>-|TRBV5-5|TRBJ1-2|-
CASSPMSGTNYGYTF
TGTGCCAGCAGCCCAATGTCGGGGACTAACTATGGCTACACCTTC
>-|TRBV3-1/TRBV3-2|TRBJ1-2|-
CASSLRQAPNYGYTF
TGTGCCAGCAGCCTCCGACAGGCTCCCAACTATGGCTACACCTTC
>-|TRBV3-1/TRBV3-2|TRBJ1-2|-
CASSQTGQLDFVYTF
TGTGCCAGCAGCCAAACAGGGCAACTAGACTTTGTCTACACCTTC
>-|TRBV3-1/TRBV3-2|TRBJ2-2|-
CASSQSPGTGELFF
TGTGCCAGCAGCCAATCCCCGGGAACCGGGGAGCTGTTTTTT
>-|TRBV18|TRBJ2-3|-
CASSPGGSTDTQYF
TGTGCCAGCTCACCAGGGGGGAGCACAGATACGCAGTATTTT
>-|TRBV7-6|TRBJ1-5|-
CASSPQILTHNQPQHF
TGTGCCAGCAGCCCTCAAATACTAACTCATAATCAGCCCCAGCATTTT
>-|TRBV19|TRBJ2-3|TRBD2
CASSMVTSSSFTDTQYF
TGTGCCAGTAGTATGGTGACTAGCTCTAGTTTCACAGATACGCAGTATTTT
>few|TRBV7-3|TRBJ2-3|-
CASSAQGATDTQYF
TGTGCCAGCAGCGCGCAAGGGGCCACAGATACGCAGTATTTT
>-|TRBV27|TRBJ1-2|-
CASSDNPTQGIFGYTF
TGTGCCAGCAGTGATAACCCCACCCAGGGCATATTTGGCTACACCTTC